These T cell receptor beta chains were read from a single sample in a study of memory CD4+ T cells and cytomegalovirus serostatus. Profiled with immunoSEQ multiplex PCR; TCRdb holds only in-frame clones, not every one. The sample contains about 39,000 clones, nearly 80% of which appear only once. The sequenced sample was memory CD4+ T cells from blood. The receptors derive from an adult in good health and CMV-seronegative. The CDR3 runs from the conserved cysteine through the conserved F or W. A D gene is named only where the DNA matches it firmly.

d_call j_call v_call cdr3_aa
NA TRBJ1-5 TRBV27 CASSWGVGSNQPQHF
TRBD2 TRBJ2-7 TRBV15 CATSREFMAGGSYEQYF
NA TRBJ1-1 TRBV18 CASSPLGGGPGTEAFF
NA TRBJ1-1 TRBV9 CASSVGPENTEAFF
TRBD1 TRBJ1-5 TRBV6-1 CASSEAKGTGDYSNQPQHF
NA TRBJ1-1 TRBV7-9 CASSLEMNTEAFF
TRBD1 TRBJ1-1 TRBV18 CASFSSRDRADGTEAFF
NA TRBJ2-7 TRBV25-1 CASSYTYEQYF
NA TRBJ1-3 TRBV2 CASGGRVGNTIYF
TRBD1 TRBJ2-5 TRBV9 CASSVRQGIEETQYF
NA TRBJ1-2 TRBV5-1 CASSLAGGFSYGYTF
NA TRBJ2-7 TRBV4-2 CASSQDKYLEF
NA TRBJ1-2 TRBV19 CASTLNYGYTF
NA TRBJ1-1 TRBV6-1 CASRGPIQNTEAFF
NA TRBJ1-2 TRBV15 CATSRDLTGGYTF
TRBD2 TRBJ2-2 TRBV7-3 CASSPPGTSAGELFF
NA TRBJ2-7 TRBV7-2 CASIPRDKVPYEQYF
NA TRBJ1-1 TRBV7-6 CASSLGVTMNTEAFF
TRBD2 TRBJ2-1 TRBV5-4 CASSRPSGAHNEQFF
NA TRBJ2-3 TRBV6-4 CASSDRERGNTDTQYF
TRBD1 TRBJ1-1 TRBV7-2 CASSATYTGVGTEAFF
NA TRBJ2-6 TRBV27 CASSLAWSSGANVLTF
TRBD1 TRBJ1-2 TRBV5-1 CASSPRTGGGYGYTF
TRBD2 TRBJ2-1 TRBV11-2 CASSPLAGSSYNEQFF
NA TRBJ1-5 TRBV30 CAWSRSQGPQHF
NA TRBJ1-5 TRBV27 CASSFRRTGDRDQPQHF
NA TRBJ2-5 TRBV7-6 CASSLVGKETQYF
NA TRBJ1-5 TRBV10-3 CAISPRDNQPQHF
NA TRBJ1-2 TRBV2 CASRVGTEYGYTF
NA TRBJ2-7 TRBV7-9 CASRQTGLYEQYF
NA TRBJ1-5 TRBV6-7 CASSYTRQRDTNQPQHF
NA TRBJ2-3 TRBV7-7 CASSSLGPTDTQYF
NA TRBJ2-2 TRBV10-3 CAISGEGARELFF
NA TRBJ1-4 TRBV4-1 CASSQARGANEKLFF
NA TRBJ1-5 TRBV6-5 CASSSGELNQPQHF
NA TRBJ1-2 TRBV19 CASSTKRQDYGYTF
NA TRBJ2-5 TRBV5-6 CASSLGRGETQYF
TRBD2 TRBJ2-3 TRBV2 CASKKDGGGGSDTQYF
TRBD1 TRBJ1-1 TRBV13 CASRQTGVPEAFF
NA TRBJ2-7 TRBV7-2 CASSTIREQYF
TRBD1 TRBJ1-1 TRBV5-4 CASTKNRDRNTEAFF
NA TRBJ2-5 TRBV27 CASSPRREETQYF
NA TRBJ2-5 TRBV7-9 CASSLGFLNQETQYF
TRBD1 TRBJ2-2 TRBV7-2 CASSIRTGPSNTGELFF
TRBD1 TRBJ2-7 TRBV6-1 CASSSSTGIYEQYF
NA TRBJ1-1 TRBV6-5 CASSYERRGMNTEAFF
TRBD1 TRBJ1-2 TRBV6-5 CASSLGQLYGYTF
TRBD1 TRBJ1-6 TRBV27 CASRPNRGLVYNSPLHF
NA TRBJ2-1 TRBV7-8 CASSPFLARESYRTYNEQFF
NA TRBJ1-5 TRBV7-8 CASSLSTPSPNQPQHF
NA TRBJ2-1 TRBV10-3 CAISDEGGGYNEQFF